One and the same sample provided the 14 T cell receptor beta chains below, sequenced in a study of T cells in Graves' hyperthyroidism and ophthalmopathy. RNA transcripts provided the source from which TCR beta CDR3 regions were amplified. Researchers ran a first-round RT-PCR on the TCR CDR3 using the HTBI primer set. TCRdb recomputed calls from the multiplex PCR reads with MiXCR, one row per CDR3 protein. The table lists about 680,000 distinct CDR3 sequences, around 40% of them singletons. Sequenced sample: blood. These receptors came from a woman in her thirties or forties with Graves' hyperthyroidism.

This chain links TRBV5-1 with TRBJ2-1; TRBD2 aligns across 10 bases. V shed 1 base, J shed 9 bases, and the junction held 10 bases outside the gene matches. The CDR3 consists of 16 residues. Germline CDR1 is SGHRS and CDR2 is YFSETQ. The CDR3: CASSLIMASGSGEQFF. In DNA form, the CDR3 reads TGCGCCAGCAGCTTGATTATGGCTAGCGGGAGTGGTGAGCAGTTCTTC.

The chain carries TRBV29-1 and TRBJ2-5; D remains ambiguous. The CDR3 covers 10 residues. The germline V gene has CDR1 SQVTM and CDR2 ANQGSEA. V was clipped by 5 bases and J by 3 bases, with 4 bases between them. The CDR3 spells CSVLEETQYF. CDR3 DNA: TGCAGCGTTCTTGAAGAGACCCAGTACTTC.

This clonotype was detected only a few times. The chain combines TRBV7-9 with TRBJ2-7, with TRBD2 matching 10 bases. The end of the DNA fits TRBJ2-1 better, so the J call may be wrong. This CDR3 has 15 amino acids. The germline V gene has CDR1 SEHNR and CDR2 FQNEAQ (reference sequence). As DNA, the CDR3 is TGTGCCAGCAGCCCTCAAGCGGGAGGGCCCAATGAGCAGTTCTTC. It yields the protein CASSPQAGGPNEQFF.

Concerning this clonotype: Just one base apart from a much larger clone, this may be a read error. The rearrangement joins TRBV5-5 to TRBJ1-5, with a possible D match to TRBD1 (5 bases). The CDR3 loop spans 13 amino acids. CDR1 and CDR2 from the germline V gene are SGHKS and YYEKEE (reference sequence). V shed 0 bases and J shed 6 bases, with 7 bases lying between them. Here the CDR3 DNA reads TGTGCCAGCAGCTTGGAGGGGTTTCAGCCCCAGCATTTT. This encodes CASSLEGFQPQHF.

This clonotype was counted at least ten times. The rearrangement links TRBV6-2 or TRBV6-3 to TRBJ1-2; D is uncertain. In germline, CDR1 is MNHEY, CDR2 SVGEGT. The CDR3 covers 11 residues. V lost 2 bases, J lost 8 bases, and 6 bases lay in between. The CDR3 here is CASSYQSGYTF. The CDR3 nucleotides are TGTGCCAGCAGTTACCAATCCGGCTACACCTTC.

Concerning this clonotype itself: A much larger clone differs by one base, so this may be a read error. The rearrangement uses TRBV29-1 and TRBJ2-5, with D tentatively TRBD1 (5 bases). The CDR3 extends over 13 amino acids. Germline-derived CDR1 and CDR2 are SQVTM and ANQGSEA. The V and J ends lost 7 bases and 1 base respectively, with 13 bases between them. The CDR3 DNA reads TGCAGCGCCCAAGACAGAAGCCAAGAGACCCAGTACTTC. This sequence encodes CSAQDRSQETQYF.

This clonotype was recorded a few times. A much larger clone lies one base from this, so it may be a read error. The CDR3 nucleotides read TGTGCCAGCAGCTTAGGGGGACGGCCTGGCTACACCTTC. It specifies CASSLGGRPGYTF. The chain joins TRBV7-8 to TRBJ1-2; TRBD1 might be the D (5 bases). Trimming took 1 base from V and 7 from J, leaving 10 bases between them. This CDR3 has 13 residues. In germline, CDR1 is SGHVS, CDR2 FQNEAQ.

Regarding this clonotype: At one end the junction does not follow the germline gene, possibly because of a read error. The J gene is TRBJ2-7, the V gene TRBV7-2; D gene uncertain. This CDR3 contains 21 residues. Germline V lookup: CDR1 SGHTA, CDR2 FQGNSA. As DNA, the CDR3 is TGCGCCAGCAGCCTCGCCCCTAGAGTAAATAATAGAAGGAGAAAAGGGTACGAGCAGTACTTC. As protein: CASSLAPRVNNRRRKGYEQYF.

V gene TRBV6-1 combines with J gene TRBJ2-5; 9 bases line up with TRBD2. Germline trimming cut 3 bases from V and 2 bases from J; bases unmatched to any gene: 7. The CDR3 totals 16 residues. Per germline, CDR1 MNHNS and CDR2 SASEGT. The CDR3 DNA reads as TGTGCCAGCAGTGAGCAGACTAGCGGAGTACAAGAGACCCAGTACTTC. Amino acid sequence: CASSEQTSGVQETQYF.

This clonotype has a single count. The CDR3 nucleotides read TGTGCCAGCAGCGACGGGACCGCAGGTGAGCAGCCCCAGCATTTT. Translating it yields CASSDGTAGEQPQHF. The chain carries TRBV7-2 and TRBJ1-5; possibly TRBD1 for D (5 bases). Trimming pared 5 bases from V and 7 bases from J, leaving 18 bases between. Germline assignment: CDR1 SGHTA and CDR2 FQGNSA. The CDR3 is 15 residues long.

This clonotype was observed many times. V and J are TRBV6-4 and TRBJ1-2; 10 nucleotides match TRBD1. Trimming removed 1 base from V and 8 bases from J; junction bases left unmatched: 10. This CDR3 is built from 16 residues. CDR1 is MRHNA, CDR2 SNTAGT, per germline. The CDR3 sequence: CASSDYPGQGVGGYTF. CDR3 coding DNA: TGTGCCAGCAGTGACTACCCTGGACAGGGGGTTGGCGGCTACACCTTC.

With respect to this clonotype: At one end the junction does not follow the germline gene, possibly because of a read error. V usage is TRBV10-3 and J usage is TRBJ2-7; no reliable D call. The CDR3 sequence is 17 residues long. Germline V CDR1 and CDR2: ENHRY, SYGVKD. The CDR3: CASSEGSGETWAYEQYF. The CDR3 bases are TGTGCCAGCAGTGAAGGCTCAGGAGAGACATGGGCCTACGAGCAGTACTTC.

The chain uses TRBV20-1 and TRBJ1-1, with 7 bases that match TRBD1. Germline trimming cut 2 bases from V and 1 base from J; bases unmatched to any gene: 7. CDR1 is DFQATT and CDR2 is SNEGSKA in the germline V gene (reference sequence). There are 15 residues in the CDR3. CDR3 region: CSARSLAGGNTEAFF. In DNA, the CDR3 is TGCAGTGCTAGATCCCTTGCAGGGGGGAACACTGAAGCTTTCTTT.

The chain is built from TRBV2 and TRBJ1-2; possibly TRBD1 for D (5 bases). This CDR3 is 14 amino acids long. Germline V lookup: CDR1 SNHLY, CDR2 FYNNEI. With 10 bases removed from V and 7 bases from J, the gap between germline ends came to 22 bases. CDR3 region: CANTLQRGYGGYTF. The CDR3 DNA sequence: TGTGCCAACACCCTACAGAGGGGCTACGGTGGCTACACCTTC.